One and the same sample provided the 25 T cell receptor beta chains below, sequenced in a study of T cells of healthy individuals. TCRdb re-derived calls from the 5' RACE reads in MiXCR, one entry per CDR3 protein. This table holds roughly 87,000 distinct CDR3 sequences, about 16% found once. These receptors came from a human donor in good health.

Only a few counts were recorded for this clonotype. V usage is TRBV5-1 and J usage is TRBJ2-7; D possibly corresponds to TRBD1 (5 bases). V lost 1 base and J lost 5, with 13 bases in between. There are 14 residues in the CDR3. CDR1 SGHRS and CDR2 YFSETQ come from the germline V gene. The CDR3 DNA follows: TGCGCCAGCAGCTTGTCGGCCAGGGAAGACGAGCAGTACTTC. Amino acid sequence: CASSLSAREDEQYF.

This clonotype was recorded many times. The chain has TRBV9 and TRBJ2-2; maybe TRBD2 (6 bases). CDR3 length equals 14 residues. The germline CDR1 and CDR2 sequences are SGDLS and YYNGEE. Trimming pared 4 bases from V and 3 bases from J, leaving 10 bases between. CDR3 bases: TGTGCCAGCAGCCACACGGGAGACACCGGGGAGCTGTTTTTT. Translation: CASSHTGDTGELFF.

This chain links TRBV2 with TRBJ2-1; 8 nucleotides line up with TRBD1. This CDR3 has 12 amino acids. V gave up 5 bases and J gave up 11 bases; unmatched junction bases: 5. CDR1 is SNHLY, CDR2 FYNNEI, per germline. The CDR3 sequence is CASSLDRVKQFF. The CDR3 nucleotides read TGTGCCAGCAGTTTGGACAGGGTGAAGCAGTTCTTC.

The sample holds many counts of this clonotype. The chain carries TRBV7-6 and TRBJ1-2; D call uncertain. The CDR3 consists of 12 residues. Germline CDR1 and CDR2: SGHVS and FNYEAQ. V was trimmed by 4 bases and J by 7 bases, leaving 10 bases between them. The CDR3 DNA follows: TGTGCCAGCAGCTCATATCGAGTTGGCTACACCTTC. It codes for CASSSYRVGYTF.

For the CDR3, the DNA is TGCGCCAGCAGCGGACCGGGACAGGGGTATGGCTACACCTTC. Translating gives CASSGPGQGYGYTF. The rearrangement joins TRBV5-1 to TRBJ1-2; 10 bases are shared with TRBD1. Germline V gene data show CDR1 as SGHRS and CDR2 as YFSETQ. V was clipped by 4 bases and J by 5 bases; unmatched bases: 5. This CDR3 has 14 residues.

Of note for this clonotype: The junction departs from germline at one end; a sequencing error may be responsible. The V gene is TRBV4-2, the J gene TRBJ1-5, with D possibly being TRBD1 (5 bases). Germline V gene lookup returns CDR1 LGHNA and CDR2 YNFKEQ. The CDR3 spans 14 residues. CDR3 residues: CASSQSGRSEPQHF. In DNA form, the CDR3 reads TGCGCCAGCAGCCAATCAGGGAGGTCAGAGCCCCAGCATTTT.

This clonotype was seen ten or more times. The chain recombines TRBV28 with TRBJ2-7, with no clear D. Germline V gene data show CDR1 as MDHEN and CDR2 as SYDVKM. V lost 7 bases and J lost 6, with 16 bases in between. This CDR3 comprises 13 residues. In nucleotides, the CDR3 is TGTGCCAGCACCCCATCTCGGCCGGGCGAGCAGTACTTC. It encodes CASTPSRPGEQYF.

This clonotype was detected a few times. This chain joins TRBV12-3 or TRBV12-4 and TRBJ2-7; D tentatively reads TRBD1 or TRBD2 (5 bases each). The CDR3 runs 16 residues. The germline V and J ends were trimmed by 5 bases and 3 bases, with 20 bases remaining between them. CDR3 residues: CASSPGTSRVDYEQYF. CDR3 sequence (DNA): TGTGCCAGCAGTCCCGGGACCAGCAGGGTCGACTACGAGCAGTACTTC.

The gene calls are TRBV2 and TRBJ2-1; TRBD1 might be the D (6 bases). V lost 5 bases, J lost 8 bases, and 13 bases lay in between. The CDR3 runs to 13 residues. Germline CDR1 reads SNHLY; CDR2 reads FYNNEI. The CDR3 sequence is CASSWGLRDEQFF. The CDR3 DNA is TGTGCCAGCAGTTGGGGGCTCAGGGATGAGCAGTTCTTC. Drawing the rest from reference TRBV2 and TRBJ2-1, the complete variable domain is EPEVTQTPSHQVTQMGQEVILRCVPISNHLYFYWYRQILGQKVEFLVSFYNNEISEKSEIFDDQFSVERPDGSNFTLKIRSTKLEDSAMYFCASSWGLRDEQFFGPGTRLTVL.

This chain joins TRBV6-1 and TRBJ1-1, with D possibly being TRBD1 (6 bases). Germline loops: CDR1 MNHNS, CDR2 SASEGT. The CDR3 runs to 14 residues. Trimming cost V 6 bases and J 4 bases, with 15 bases left between them. The CDR3 spells CASRSGGQVTEAFF. CDR3 DNA: TGTGCCAGCAGATCGGGGGGACAAGTCACTGAAGCTTTCTTT.

The chain is built from TRBV5-5 and TRBJ1-6; D is possibly TRBD1 (5 bases). Per the germline V gene, CDR1 is SGHKS and CDR2 is YYEKEE (reference sequence). The CDR3 is 14 residues long. Trimming removed 4 bases at V and 8 bases at J, with 13 bases between. CDR3 region: CASSLRQSYSPLHF. The CDR3 DNA follows: TGTGCCAGCAGCCTTAGACAGTCCTATTCACCCCTCCACTTT.

The rearrangement uses TRBV28 and TRBJ1-5; D unclear. This CDR3 has 18 amino acids. The germline V and J ends were trimmed by 3 bases and 2 bases, with 20 bases remaining between them. Germline V gene lookup returns CDR1 MDHEN and CDR2 SYDVKM. The DNA for the CDR3 is TGTGCCAGCAGTTTTTCGGGAATAGGAGGGCTCGGCAATCAGCCCCAGCATTTT. It is translated as CASSFSGIGGLGNQPQHF.

The rearrangement joins TRBV30 to TRBJ2-3; D unresolved. V lost 3 bases and J 4 bases, leaving 8 bases between the germline ends. The CDR3 covers 12 residues. Per the germline V gene, CDR1 is GTSNPN and CDR2 is SVGIG (reference sequence). The CDR3 nucleotides read TGTGCCTGGAGAATTACCTCAGATACGCAGTATTTT. Translating gives CAWRITSDTQYF.

This clonotype was counted only a few times. This chain joins TRBV24-1 and TRBJ2-5; D remains ambiguous. V was cut by 10 bases and J by 4 bases, with 12 bases left in between. This CDR3 is built from 12 residues. CDR1 KGHDR and CDR2 SFDVKD come from the germline V gene. CDR3 loop: CATSRQGETQYF. In nucleotides, the CDR3 is TGTGCCACGTCCCGCCAAGGAGAGACCCAGTACTTC.

On this clonotype: At one boundary the junction diverges from the germline segment, which might be a read error. This chain connects TRBV7-8 to TRBJ2-1; the match to TRBD2 covers 7 bases. The CDR3 loop spans 15 amino acids. CDR1 SGHVS and CDR2 FQNEAQ come from the germline V gene. DNA of the CDR3: TGTGCCTGCAGTACGGGAGGAGCCTCCTACAATGAGCAGTTCTTC. Translated, it gives CACSTGGASYNEQFF.

Only a few counts were recorded for this clonotype. CDR3 bases: TGTGCCAGCAGTTTATCGTTTAGCGGGGGGGCAGGCAATGAGCAGTTCTTC. Translation gives CASSLSFSGGAGNEQFF. This chain connects TRBV27 to TRBJ2-1; TRBD2 matches 11 bases. Germline V gene lookup returns CDR1 MNHEY and CDR2 SMNVEV (reference sequence). The CDR3 has 17 residues. With V trimmed by 0 bases and J by 6 bases, 7 bases remained unmatched.

CDR3 in amino acids: CASSRQFEAFF. CDR3 DNA sequence: TGTGCCAGCAGCCGACAGTTTGAAGCTTTCTTT. The rearrangement uses TRBV7-9 and TRBJ1-1; possibly TRBD1 for D (5 bases). The length of the CDR3 is 11 residues. Trimming left V 5 bases short and J 7 bases short, with 8 bases between. The V gene's germline CDR1 is SEHNR and CDR2 FQNEAQ (reference sequence).

The V and J genes are TRBV5-1 and TRBJ2-2; perhaps TRBD1 as D (6 bases). Trimming left V 3 bases short and J 1 base short, with 7 bases between. Germline-derived CDR1 and CDR2 are SGHRS and YFSETQ. This CDR3 spans 14 amino acids. CDR3 nucleotides: TGCGCCAGCAGCTCGGGACAGAACACCGGGGAGCTGTTTTTT. It yields the protein CASSSGQNTGELFF.

This clonotype was recorded a few times. The DNA of the CDR3 is TGCAGCGTTGAAACTTTGCATAAGGGCGGGAGAAATGAGCAGTTCTTC. Protein product: CSVETLHKGGRNEQFF. The chain combines TRBV29-1 with TRBJ2-1; 7 bases fit TRBD2. V shed 2 bases and J 7 bases; nucleotides not matched to a gene: 14. The CDR3 sequence is 16 residues long. The germline gives CDR1 SQVTM, CDR2 ANQGSEA.

The chain joins TRBV11-3 to TRBJ2-1, with 12 bases that match TRBD2. The CDR3 has 17 amino acids. Germline V lookup: CDR1 SGHNT, CDR2 YENEEA. After removal of 1 base from V and 1 base from J, the junction contained 2 bases not matched to a gene. CDR3 region: CASSLGTSGESYNEQFF. The CDR3 region has the DNA TGTGCCAGCAGCTTAGGGACTAGCGGGGAGTCCTACAATGAGCAGTTCTTC.

This clonotype has more than one count but fewer than ten. V gene TRBV20-1 combines with J gene TRBJ2-2; D is perhaps TRBD2 (6 bases). Germline assignment: CDR1 DFQATT and CDR2 SNEGSKA (reference sequence). The length of the CDR3 is 16 residues. V was clipped by 0 bases and J by 3 bases, with 14 bases between them. The CDR3 region has the DNA TGCAGTGCTAGAGACTCTACCGGGAGCGACACCGGGGAGCTGTTTTTT. It yields the protein CSARDSTGSDTGELFF.

This clonotype appeared a few times. The chain carries TRBV7-9 and TRBJ1-1; D may be TRBD1 (5 bases). Looked up from germline, CDR1 is SEHNR and CDR2 is FQNEAQ (reference sequence). Between the trimmed V and J ends, which lost 1 base and 4 bases, there was a span of 10 bases. The CDR3 has 14 amino acids. The CDR3 spells CASSLVSGPTEAFF. CDR3 DNA sequence: TGTGCCAGCAGCTTAGTCTCAGGGCCCACTGAAGCTTTCTTT. Complete variable domain (other parts from reference TRBV7-9 and TRBJ1-1): DTGVSQNPRHKITKRGQNVTFRCDPISEHNRLYWYRQTLGQGPEFLTYFQNEAQLEKSRLLSDRFSAERPKGSFSTLEIQRTEQGDSAMYLCASSLVSGPTEAFFGQGTRLTVV.

The chain carries TRBV11-2 and TRBJ2-1; TRBD1 agrees at 10 bases. The CDR3 spans 17 residues. Germline-derived CDR1 and CDR2 are SGHAT and FQNNGV. V trimming: 0 bases; J trimming: 5 bases; junction bases outside the gene matches: 7. In DNA form, the CDR3 reads TGTGCCAGCAGCTTAGATTCTGGACAGGGGGTGGACAATGAGCAGTTCTTC. Its translation is CASSLDSGQGVDNEQFF.

The chain couples TRBV20-1 to TRBJ1-2, with 11 positions matching TRBD1. This CDR3 contains 19 residues. Germline V lookup: CDR1 DFQATT, CDR2 SNEGSKA (reference sequence). Trimming cost V 7 bases and J 4 bases; bases outside gene matches: 23. The CDR3 DNA reads TGCAGTGTAAACGAGGTATCTGGACAGGGGGCTAGGAAGGCCTATGGCTACACCTTC. It specifies CSVNEVSGQGARKAYGYTF.

The chain combines TRBV4-2 with TRBJ2-2, with D maybe TRBD1 (6 bases). Per the germline V gene, CDR1 is LGHNA and CDR2 is YNFKEQ. This CDR3 contains 15 residues. V shed 2 bases and J shed 0 bases, with 7 bases lying between them. CDR3: CASSQRTANTGELFF. Here the CDR3 DNA reads TGTGCCAGCAGCCAAAGGACAGCGAACACCGGGGAGCTGTTTTTT.